A single sample is the source of the 28 T cell receptor beta chains below, sequenced in a study of early T cells in non-severe SARS-CoV-2 infection. TCRdb reprocessed the 5' RACE reads via MiXCR and lists one record per CDR3 protein. The table has 55,000 to 75,000 distinct CDR3 sequences, more than 10% seen once. Sequencing input: whole blood. These receptor sequences come from an adult who was a healthcare worker with PCR-confirmed SARS-CoV-2 infection or an uninfected control (not recorded which).

This chain links TRBV7-9 with TRBJ2-5; 8 bases match TRBD2. V lost 1 base, J lost 1 base, and 5 bases stayed unmatched. Germline values: CDR1 SEHNR, CDR2 FQNEAQ (reference sequence). The CDR3 contains 16 residues. DNA of the CDR3: TGTGCCAGCAGCTTAGGGTTAGCGGGGTTCCAAGAGACCCAGTACTTC. Translation gives CASSLGLAGFQETQYF.

This clonotype occurred a few times. The chain links TRBV12-3 or TRBV12-4 to TRBJ1-2, with D tentatively TRBD1 (6 bases). V lost 3 bases, J lost 1 base, and 12 bases lay in between. The CDR3 covers 15 residues. The CDR3 region has the DNA TGTGCCAGCAGTTTCAGACAGGTGCTTAACTATGGCTACACCTTC. Protein: CASSFRQVLNYGYTF.

The V and J genes are TRBV5-4 and TRBJ1-2; D is ambiguous. This CDR3 is 11 amino acids long. Per germline, CDR1 SGHNT and CDR2 YYREEE (reference sequence). V dropped 6 bases and J dropped 4 bases, with 7 bases sitting between them. This CDR3 reads CASKASYGYTF. The CDR3 region has the DNA TGTGCCAGCAAGGCCAGCTATGGCTACACCTTC.

This clonotype was found once. Possible read error: a much larger clone is one base away. The CDR3 loop is CASTERGGLSYKQYF. In nucleotides, the CDR3 is TGTGCCAGCACAGAGCGGGGCGGCTTGTCCTACAAGCAGTACTTC. This rearrangement joins TRBV6-5 to TRBJ2-7; 7 positions agree with TRBD2. This CDR3 comprises 15 residues. CDR1 and CDR2 (germline): MNHEY, SVGAGI.

This clonotype was counted ten times or more. This sequence joins TRBV7-2 and TRBJ2-5; D may be TRBD2 (6 bases). The CDR3 runs to 15 residues. From germline, CDR1 is SGHTA and CDR2 FQGNSA. V was pared by 3 bases and J by 2 bases, with 13 bases between. The CDR3 protein is CASSLGLPAQETQYF. The CDR3 coding sequence is TGTGCCAGCAGCTTGGGACTGCCCGCGCAAGAGACCCAGTACTTC.

This clonotype was seen repeatedly, ten times or more. The chain joins TRBV4-3 to TRBJ2-3; D is unclear. V was clipped by 4 bases and J by 6 bases, with 14 bases between them. This CDR3 is 14 amino acids long. Germline values: CDR1 LGHNA, CDR2 YSLEER. CDR3 amino acids: CASSRAYPPDTQYF. DNA of the CDR3: TGCGCCAGCAGCCGTGCCTACCCACCGGATACGCAGTATTTT.

The genes are TRBV12-3 or TRBV12-4 and TRBJ1-5, with D perhaps matching TRBD1 (5 bases). The CDR3 length is 15 residues. Trimming cost V 4 bases and J 1 base, with 11 bases left between them. This CDR3 reads CASSYGRGSNQPQHF. The CDR3 DNA follows: TGTGCCAGCAGTTACGGTAGGGGAAGCAATCAGCCCCAGCATTTT.

At least ten counts were recorded for this clonotype. The chain uses TRBV10-1 and TRBJ2-7; TRBD1 agrees at 7 bases. V was clipped by 3 bases and J by 7 bases; unmatched bases: 6. Germline CDR1 reads WNHNN; CDR2 reads SYGVQD (reference sequence). This CDR3 comprises 13 residues. CDR3 protein: CASSDRGLREQYF. The CDR3 bases are TGCGCCAGCAGTGATAGGGGGCTTCGAGAGCAGTACTTC.

In its sample, this clonotype was seen many times. The chain carries TRBV7-9 and TRBJ1-2; the D gene is possibly TRBD1 (5 bases). Germline V gene sequence: CDR1 SEHNR, CDR2 FQNEAQ (reference sequence). CDR3 length equals 14 residues. V lost 5 bases and J 3 bases, leaving 13 bases between the germline ends. The CDR3: CASSGGTDYYGYTF. The DNA of the CDR3 is TGTGCCAGCAGCGGGGGGACGGATTACTATGGCTACACCTTC. Full variable domain (rest looked up from reference TRBV7-9 and TRBJ1-2): DTGVSQNPRHKITKRGQNVTFRCDPISEHNRLYWYRQTLGQGPEFLTYFQNEAQLEKSRLLSDRFSAERPKGSFSTLEIQRTEQGDSAMYLCASSGGTDYYGYTFGSGTRLTVV.

This clonotype was detected ten times or more. The genes are TRBV30 and TRBJ2-2, with D unclear. Germline assignment: CDR1 GTSNPN and CDR2 SVGIG (reference sequence). V lost 3 bases to trimming and J lost 1 base, with 3 bases between them. The CDR3 runs to 12 residues. CDR3 nucleotide sequence: TGTGCCTGGAGAAGGAACACCGGGGAGCTGTTTTTT. Its protein product is CAWRRNTGELFF.

There are a few counts of this clonotype. The V gene is TRBV7-6, the J gene TRBJ2-3; D is unclear. Germline CDR1 SGHVS, CDR2 FNYEAQ. V dropped 1 base and J dropped 2 bases, with 16 bases sitting between them. This CDR3 spans 17 amino acids. The CDR3 nucleotides read TGTGCCAGCAGCTTAGGGACCGTAGTTGGGTCCACAGATACGCAGTATTTT. It yields the protein CASSLGTVVGSTDTQYF.

In DNA form, the CDR3 reads TGCAGTGCTAGGGGAAGGTTAGAGACCCAGTACTTC. Translating gives CSARGRLETQYF. J is TRBJ2-5 and V is TRBV20-1, with no clear D. This CDR3 region has 12 residues. V was cut by 3 bases and J by 4 bases, with 9 bases left in between. From germline, CDR1 is DFQATT and CDR2 SNEGSKA (reference sequence).

The gene calls are TRBV5-1 and TRBJ1-1, with D possibly TRBD1 on 6 matching bases. V lost 0 bases and J lost 1, with 10 bases in between. CDR3 size: 15 residues. From germline, CDR1 is SGHRS and CDR2 YFSETQ. The CDR3 sequence is CASSLVQGRNTEAFF. The CDR3 coding sequence is TGCGCCAGCAGCTTGGTGCAGGGGAGGAACACTGAAGCTTTCTTT.

This clonotype has a handful of counts. V usage is TRBV29-1 and J usage is TRBJ2-3; TRBD2 matches at 9 bases. The ends lost 4 bases at V and 0 bases at J; junction bases unmatched: 5. This CDR3 is built from 15 residues. CDR1 is SQVTM, CDR2 ANQGSEA, per germline. Here the CDR3 reads CSVAETSGSTDTQYF. In nucleotides, the CDR3 is TGCAGCGTTGCCGAGACTAGCGGAAGCACAGATACGCAGTATTTT.

The chain combines TRBV5-1 with TRBJ2-7; 10 bases align to TRBD1. Germline V gene lookup returns CDR1 SGHRS and CDR2 YFSETQ. J was trimmed by 5 bases and V by 4 bases; bases with no gene match: 12. This CDR3 comprises 16 residues. CDR3 nucleotide sequence: TGCGCCAGCAGCAAAACTACTACCGGGACAGGGGACGAGCAGTACTTC. It is translated as CASSKTTTGTGDEQYF.

A few counts support this clonotype. This rearrangement joins TRBV3-1 to TRBJ1-5; no clear D. V lost 1 base and J 4 bases, leaving 8 bases between the germline ends. Germline V gene sequence: CDR1 LGHDT, CDR2 YNNKEL (reference sequence). The CDR3 is made up of 14 amino acids. CDR3 in amino acids: CASSQAVRNQPQHF. The CDR3 bases are TGTGCCAGCAGCCAAGCGGTCAGGAATCAGCCCCAGCATTTT.

This clonotype was detected many times. The V call is TRBV19, the J call TRBJ2-5; no clear D. CDR1 LNHDA and CDR2 SQIVND come from the germline V gene (reference sequence). V dropped 4 bases and J dropped 2 bases, with 17 bases sitting between them. The CDR3 spans 16 residues. CDR3 loop: CASSTRVIAAQETQYF. The CDR3 region has the DNA TGTGCCAGTAGTACCCGTGTAATAGCAGCACAAGAGACCCAGTACTTC.

This clonotype was detected only a few times. The genes are TRBV6-2 or TRBV6-3 and TRBJ1-1; perhaps TRBD1 as D (5 bases). This CDR3 is built from 14 residues. The V end lost 2 bases, the J end lost 1 base, and 8 bases lay between the germline ends. Per germline, CDR1 MNHEY and CDR2 SVGEGT. CDR3 sequence reads: CASSYRGGNTEAFF. The CDR3 bases are TGTGCCAGCAGTTACAGGGGAGGGAACACTGAAGCTTTCTTT.

This clonotype was found many times. The chain has TRBV6-6 and TRBJ2-7; 10 positions match TRBD1. This CDR3 has 20 amino acids. J lost 1 base, V lost 0 bases, and 15 bases had no gene match. The germline V gene encodes CDR1 MNHNY and CDR2 SVGAGI (reference sequence). CDR3 sequence reads: CASSYSKGGGGTGVSYEQYF. The CDR3 DNA is TGTGCCAGCAGTTACTCGAAAGGTGGTGGCGGGACAGGGGTTTCCTACGAGCAGTACTTC.

The J gene is TRBJ2-3, the V gene TRBV12-5, with a tentative D call TRBD1 (5 bases). The CDR3 loop spans 15 amino acids. The germline CDR1 and CDR2 sequences are LGHNT and FRNRAP. The V end was cut by 6 bases, the J end by 2 bases, with 15 bases between. Written as DNA, the CDR3 is TGTGCTAGTGGGAACCCTGCAGGGTCCACAGATACGCAGTATTTT. Amino acids: CASGNPAGSTDTQYF. Full variable domain (remainder filled in from reference TRBV12-5 and TRBJ2-3): DARVTQTPRHKVTEMGQEVTMRCQPILGHNTVFWYRQTMMQGLELLAYFRNRAPLDDSGMPKDRFSAEMPDATLATLKIQPSEPRDSAVYFCASGNPAGSTDTQYFGPGTRLTVL.

This clonotype was found a few times. The gene calls are TRBV2 and TRBJ2-5; possible D gene TRBD1, 6 bases. V was clipped by 5 bases and J by 0 bases, with 13 bases between them. The CDR3 runs to 15 residues. Germline loops: CDR1 SNHLY, CDR2 FYNNEI. The chain's CDR3 is CASSSGTFYQETQYF. CDR3 coding DNA: TGTGCCAGCAGTTCCGGGACATTTTACCAAGAGACCCAGTACTTC.

About this clonotype: A much larger clone lies one base from this, so it may be a read error. The chain is built from TRBV6-2 or TRBV6-3 and TRBJ1-1, with D possibly being TRBD1 (6 bases). Germline loops: CDR1 MNHEY, CDR2 SVGEGT. Trimming removed 6 bases from V and 8 bases from J, with 13 bases in between. The CDR3 loop spans 12 amino acids. The DNA of the CDR3 is TGTGCCAGCAGGAGGGGGGTTGGCGAAGCTTTCTTT. Its translation is CASRRGVGEAFF.

This clonotype was seen at least ten times. The V gene is TRBV3-1, the J gene TRBJ1-5; D possibly corresponds to TRBD1 (6 bases). V was trimmed by 2 bases and J by 2 bases, leaving 7 bases between them. Germline V lookup: CDR1 LGHDT, CDR2 YNNKEL (reference sequence). This CDR3 contains 14 residues. CDR3 nucleotides: TGTGCCAGCAGCCAAAGACAGGGCAATCAGCCCCAGCATTTT. This encodes CASSQRQGNQPQHF.

This clonotype was seen at least ten times. The chain employs TRBV29-1 and TRBJ1-1, with a tentative D call TRBD1 (6 bases). Germline loops: CDR1 SQVTM, CDR2 ANQGSEA. The length of the CDR3 is 12 residues. Between the trimmed V and J ends, which lost 7 bases and 2 bases, there was a span of 11 bases. The CDR3 here is CSAGTFNTEAFF. CDR3 DNA sequence: TGCAGCGCTGGGACATTCAACACTGAAGCTTTCTTT.

Ten or more counts support this clonotype. Here the CDR3 DNA reads TGTGCCAGCAGACCCCGACAGGGGCCGTCCTACGAGCAGTACTTC. The encoded protein is CASRPRQGPSYEQYF. V is TRBV7-8 and J is TRBJ2-7; 8 bases line up with TRBD1. The CDR3 covers 15 residues. J lost 1 base, V lost 6 bases, and 8 bases had no gene match. Germline lookup yields CDR1 SGHVS and CDR2 FQNEAQ.

For this clonotype: An end of the junction differs from the germline gene, which may be a read error. The gene calls are TRBV4-1 and TRBJ2-1; D call uncertain. This CDR3 is built from 11 residues. Per the germline V gene, CDR1 is MGHRA and CDR2 is YSYEKL. The DNA of the CDR3 is TGCGCCAGCAACCAAGGTATAGAGCAGTTCTTC. This sequence encodes CASNQGIEQFF.

The chain is built from TRBV6-5 and TRBJ2-3; 9 nucleotides match TRBD2. Germline V gene lookup returns CDR1 MNHEY and CDR2 SVGAGI. The CDR3 consists of 18 residues. The junction had 18 bases not matched to a gene; V was cut back by 2 bases and J by 9 bases. This chain's CDR3 is CASSYGGGLAGSRSTQYF. The DNA for the CDR3 is TGTGCCAGCAGTTACGGAGGCGGGCTAGCGGGGTCCAGGTCCACGCAGTATTTT.

In this sample, this clonotype turned up a few times. The V gene is TRBV6-5, the J gene TRBJ2-3; D unresolved. Trimming shortened V by 0 bases and J by 1 base, and 5 bases separated the two germline ends. The length of the CDR3 is 14 residues. CDR1 is MNHEY, CDR2 SVGAGI, per germline. This CDR3 reads CASSYSPGTDTQYF. The CDR3 DNA is TGTGCCAGCAGTTACTCCCCTGGCACAGATACGCAGTATTTT.